This entry concerns a single T cell receptor beta chain. Its antigen is unknown. After removal of 7 bases from V and 7 bases from J, the junction contained 5 bases not matched to a gene. The V gene's germline CDR1 is SNHLY and CDR2 FYNNEI. This CDR3 is built from 13 residues. A 5'RACE reaction primed in the constant segment made cDNA libraries of TCR alpha and TCR beta, and these carried sample barcodes and UMIs. A single record per CDR3 protein comes from TCRdb applying MiXCR to the 5' RACE reads. The sample has under 700,000 distinct CDR3 sequences, around 21% seen once; the top ten hold 9.5% to 15%. The data belong to a study of T-cell memory formation after mild COVID-19. Study-level points and caveats: Of the contracting clones, CD4+ ones lay mainly in CM and EM, and CD8+ ones in EMRA.

The sequence was collected from an adult woman who had mild COVID-19 (a few samples of this study predate the infection). Cell type and time point are not known. Sequencing was carried out using PBMCs or a T cell subset sorted from them (not recorded which). The J gene is TRBJ2-2, the V gene TRBV2; TRBD1 matches at 8 bases. Written as DNA, the CDR3 is TGTGCCAGCAAGGACAGGGAGCACGGGGAGCTGTTTTTT. It codes for CASKDREHGELFF.